A selection of T cell receptor beta chains follows, all from one sample in a study of chemoradiotherapy in HPV16-positive cancers. The method was immunoSEQ multiplex PCR; TCRdb's version includes in-frame clones alone and lacks a portion of them. The sample contains tens of thousands of clones, 70% to 90% of which appear only once. The material was blood, obtained from a patient who underwent chemoradiotherapy. The source of these receptors is a human donor with HPV-associated anogenital cancer. Both conserved end residues are part of each CDR3. A D gene is named only where the DNA matches it firmly. Size values are once, few and many counts, or a class for expanded clones, and some rows have none.

cdr3_length j_call v_call d_call clone_size cdr3_nt cdr3_aa
16 TRBJ2-3 TRBV27 . . TGTGCCAGCAGTTCCCTGGGGGGAGGCCCCACAGATACGCAGTATTTT CASSSLGGGPTDTQYF
12 TRBJ2-5 TRBV10-3 . . TGTGCCATCAGTGAGTTGAGCCGGCAGCAGTACTTC CAISELSRQQYF
15 TRBJ1-2 TRBV11-2 . . TGTGCCAGCAGCTTAGAGAGGGGATCTAACTATGGCTACACCTTC CASSLERGSNYGYTF
15 TRBJ1-2 TRBV5-1 . . TGCGCCAGCAGCTTGGCCGGTCGGGGTAACTATGGCTACACCTTC CASSLAGRGNYGYTF
13 TRBJ2-5 TRBV7-3 . . TGTGCCAGCAGCCTTGGGACGGCCGGAGAGCAGTACTTC CASSLGTAGEQYF
15 TRBJ1-1 TRBV2 TRBD1 . TGTGCCAGCACCATAGGGGCAGGGGGAATTACTGAAGCTTTCTTT CASTIGAGGITEAFF
15 TRBJ2-5 TRBV6-1 . few TGTGCCAGCCTTTGGTCAGGAAAATACCAAGAGACCCAGTACTTC CASLWSGKYQETQYF
19 TRBJ2-3 TRBV18 TRBD2 . TGTGCCAGCTCACCAGGGGCCAGGGAGGGAGGGCCACGGGTAGATACGCAGTATTTT CASSPGAREGGPRVDTQYF
13 TRBJ1-3 TRBV5-4 . . TGTGCCAGCAGTCTCGGGCCGGAAGACACCATATATTTT CASSLGPEDTIYF
18 TRBJ1-3 TRBV4-1 TRBD1 . TGCGCCAGCAGCCACGTGAGGGGACAGCGAGAATCTGGAAACACCATATATTTT CASSHVRGQRESGNTIYF
15 TRBJ2-3 TRBV29-1 . . TGCAGCGTTGAATACAGAAGTATAATAGGTAATACGCAGTATTTT CSVEYRSIIGNTQYF
14 TRBJ2-1 TRBV7-9 . . TGTGCCAGCAGCTTTGGAGCGGTATACAATGAGCAGTTCTTC CASSFGAVYNEQFF
15 TRBJ1-1 TRBV2 . . TGTGCCAGCAGTGAGTGGCAGTTGATGAACACTGAAGCTTTCTTT CASSEWQLMNTEAFF
15 TRBJ1-4 TRBV19 TRBD1 . TGTGCCAGTAGTCCCATCGGGACAGGGGTCGAAAAACTGTTTTTT CASSPIGTGVEKLFF
15 TRBJ2-1 TRBV9 TRBD1 once TGTGCCAGCAGCGTAGGACAGGGGGCGGACAATGAGCAGTTCTTC CASSVGQGADNEQFF
15 TRBJ2-1 TRBV21-1 . . TGTGCCAGCAGCAAAGGTCTAAGCTCCTACAATGAGCAGTTCTTC CASSKGLSSYNEQFF
16 TRBJ2-6 TRBV2 TRBD1 . TGTGCCAGCATGACAGGGGGAATCTCTGGGGCCAACGTCCTGACTTTC CASMTGGISGANVLTF
14 TRBJ1-2 TRBV28 . . TGTGCCAGCAGCTCTAGGCGTCTGGACTATGGCTACACCTTC CASSSRRLDYGYTF
15 TRBJ1-1 TRBV30 TRBD1 . TGTGCCTGGAGGAGGGGGCGCGAGAAGAACACTGAAGCTTTCTTT CAWRRGREKNTEAFF
14 TRBJ2-7 TRBV29-1 TRBD2 few TGCAGCGTTGAGAGTAGCGGGAGCTCCTACGAGCAGTACTTC CSVESSGSSYEQYF
13 TRBJ2-7 TRBV30 . . TGTGCCTGGAGTAACGGGTGGACCTACGAGCAGTACTTC CAWSNGWTYEQYF
15 TRBJ2-2 TRBV6-9 TRBD1 . TGTGCCAGCAGGTCGGGACAGGGGGACACCGGGGAGCTGTTTTTT CASRSGQGDTGELFF
12 TRBJ2-3 TRBV30 . . TGTGCCTGGACCACCGGACGAGATACGCAGTATTTT CAWTTGRDTQYF
14 TRBJ2-1 TRBV10-3 . . TGTGCCATCAGTGAGTCGAACGCCGGCCATGAGCAGTTCTTC CAISESNAGHEQFF
16 TRBJ2-5 TRBV5-1 TRBD1 . TGCGCCAGCGGGTCCGGGACAGGGACTTACCAAGAGACCCAGTACTTC CASGSGTGTYQETQYF
16 TRBJ2-7 TRBV19 TRBD1 . TGTGCCAGTAGTCGGGACATGGGACAGGGGGGCTACGAGCAGTACTTC CASSRDMGQGGYEQYF
14 TRBJ2-7 TRBV11-2 TRBD1 . TGTGCCAGCAGCTCCATCCGGGACAGCTACGAGCAGTACTTC CASSSIRDSYEQYF
14 TRBJ1-2 TRBV6-5 TRBD1 . TGTGCCAGCAGTCACCGGGACAGGGGTGATGGCTACACCTTC CASSHRDRGDGYTF
15 TRBJ1-2 TRBV9 TRBD1 . TGTGCCAGCAGCACGCAGACAGGGATTAACTATGGCTACACCTTC CASSTQTGINYGYTF
15 TRBJ1-1 TRBV30 . . TGTGCCTGGAGCCCACCCGGACAGTTGAACACTGAAGCTTTCTTT CAWSPPGQLNTEAFF
12 TRBJ2-7 TRBV18 . . TGTGCCAGCTCACCACAGGGGGACGAGCAGTACTTC CASSPQGDEQYF
15 TRBJ2-5 TRBV4-2 TRBD1 once TGTGCCAGCAGCCAAGATACGACAGGGATGGAGACCCAGTACTTC CASSQDTTGMETQYF
15 TRBJ2-1 TRBV28 TRBD2 . TGTGCCAGCAGGGAGACTAGCGGGAGGGGCAATGAGCAGTTCTTC CASRETSGRGNEQFF
14 TRBJ1-1 TRBV25-1 TRBD1 . TGTGCCAGCAGTGAGGGACAGGGAAACACTGAAGCTTTCTTT CASSEGQGNTEAFF
14 TRBJ2-7 TRBV5-1 TRBD1 . TGCGCCAGCAGCCCCCCGGGACAGGCCTACGAGCAGTACTTC CASSPPGQAYEQYF
15 TRBJ1-5 TRBV6-1 . . TGTGCCAGCAGGGCCTTTCCCGAAGGGGGTCAGCCCCAGCATTTT CASRAFPEGGQPQHF
15 TRBJ2-7 TRBV9 TRBD1 . TGTGCCAGCAGCCCTCAAACGGGACAGGGCTACGAGCAGTACTTC CASSPQTGQGYEQYF
16 TRBJ1-2 TRBV19 . once TGTGCCAGTAGTAGACCAGGTGAGGGACGATCCTATGGCTACACCTTC CASSRPGEGRSYGYTF
17 TRBJ1-6 TRBV6-1 TRBD1 . TGTGCCAGCAGTGAATCAAGAGGTGGACAGGGTAATTCACCCCTCCACTTT CASSESRGGQGNSPLHF
11 TRBJ2-2 TRBV29-1 . . TGCAGCGTTGTGTCCACCGGGGAGCTGTTTTTT CSVVSTGELFF
16 TRBJ1-3 TRBV18 . . TGTGCCAGCTCACCAGTTTTGGTTAGGACTGGAAACACCATATATTTT CASSPVLVRTGNTIYF